What follows describes a single TCR beta chain. This clone was counted a single time. Its binding antigen is unknown. No much larger clone exists at a distance of one base, and base qualities are not known. The data are from a study of cytomegalovirus exposure and HLA in healthy donors (TCRdb year 2017). Regarding the complete study: The 666 repertoires of the first cohort and the 95 to 150 validation repertoires were produced on the same platform, according to a later analysis. The study aimed to test whether cataloging public T cell receptors could reveal signatures of past pathogen exposure. In addition to the first cohort of hundreds of subjects, a separate validation cohort of 120 different subjects was used. The study combined high-throughput TCR immunosequencing, statistical association of individual TCRs with disease status, and machine learning to predict cytomegalovirus infection status.

Donors formed part of the validation cohort, which comprised about 120 subjects and was distinct from the first cohort of under 750 subjects. Including cysteine and phenylalanine, the CDR3 has 13 amino acids. Only the CDR3 region is kept as DNA, spanning 39 bases read in frame from base 1. The germline V gene yields MNHEY for CDR1 and SVGAGI for CDR2. V and J are trimmed by 5 bases and 8 bases, and the gene matches miss 7 bases of the junction. The method behind the library was the immunoSEQ multiplex PCR assay. Per the source publication's procedure: To diagnose cytomegalovirus status from the catalog of TCR beta chain sequences, a statistical classification framework was built. What TCRdb holds here is the immuneACCESS table cut down to in-frame rearrangements. Part of the clones is not present; checked against another copy, under half of the missing clones reflect an unresolved V gene, and the others are unexplained. Clone size and V and J calls were adopted from that table, with D and trimming inferred from the DNA. Recorded for this sample are tens of thousands of clones; 75% to 95% of them occurred a single time. The ten largest clones add up to roughly 2.3% of the sample.

Overall study results and their limits: Of the cluster scores, 90% to 95% were above 0 in a later analysis, which found that TCRs clustered in the first cohort also tended to co-occur in the approximately 110 validation repertoires. Most TCR sequences were seen in very few donors, while some public TCRs were found in many individuals. Cytomegalovirus status was reported to be diagnosed by the classifier with high specificity and sensitivity in both the original and validation cohorts. The authors suggested that the approach could potentially be generalized to other disease states and immunological phenotypes. A few of the identified cytomegalovirus-associated TCR beta chains were confirmed in vitro to be specific for cytomegalovirus antigens. The study listed 150 to 200 TCR beta chains as associated with cytomegalovirus. A later analysis lacked HLA typing for the validation cohort, so it scored co-occurrence in that cohort across all 110 or so repertoires.

Specimen: PBMCs. The TCR was taken from a woman under 40 in good health and CMV-seronegative. The receptor chain draws on TRBV6-5 and TRBJ1-2; 8 junctional bases match TRBD1. The nucleotide sequence is given as TGTGCCAGCAGTCCAGGACAGGGATGGGGCTACACCTTC. This encodes CASSPGQGWGYTF.